This record looks at one TCR beta chain sequence and its context. The data were obtained in a study of blood T cell repertoires in COVID-19. Germline CDR1 reads SGHRS; CDR2 reads YFSETQ. This CDR3 has 13 residues. The ends lost 4 bases at V and 5 bases at J; junction bases unmatched: 4. The protocol was immunoSEQ multiplex PCR, while the TCRdb copy is restricted to in-frame clones and leaves out a portion. The table has over 75,000 clones, approximately 90% seen once. This sequence was found in a human donor with COVID-19, enrolled during active disease. The donor label of this sample is uncertain. The V gene is TRBV5-1, the J gene TRBJ1-2; 8 nucleotides match TRBD1. Specimen: peripheral blood. DNA of the CDR3: TGCGCCAGCAGCACACAGGGGGAGTATGGCTACACCTTC. It translates to CASSTQGEYGYTF.